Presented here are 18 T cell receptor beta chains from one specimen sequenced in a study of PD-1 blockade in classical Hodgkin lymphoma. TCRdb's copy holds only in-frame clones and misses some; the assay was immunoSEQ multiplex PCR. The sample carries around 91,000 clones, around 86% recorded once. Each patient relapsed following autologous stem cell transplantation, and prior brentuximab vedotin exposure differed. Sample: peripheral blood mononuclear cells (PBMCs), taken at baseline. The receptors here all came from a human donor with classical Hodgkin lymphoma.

The CDR3 reads CASSTGQGIYGYTF. The DNA of the CDR3 is TGCGCCAGCAGCACAGGACAGGGGATCTATGGCTACACCTTC. The gene calls are TRBV5-1 and TRBJ1-2; 9 bases align to TRBD1. This CDR3 has 14 amino acids. V shed 4 bases, J shed 4 bases, and the junction held 5 bases outside the gene matches. Germline assignment: CDR1 SGHRS and CDR2 YFSETQ.

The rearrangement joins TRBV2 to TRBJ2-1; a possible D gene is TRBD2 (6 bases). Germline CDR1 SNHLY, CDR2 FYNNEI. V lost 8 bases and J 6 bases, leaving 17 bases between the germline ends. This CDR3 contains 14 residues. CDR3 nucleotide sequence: TGTGCCAGCTCGGGAGAGCCTCAATCCAATGAGCAGTTCTTC. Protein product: CASSGEPQSNEQFF.

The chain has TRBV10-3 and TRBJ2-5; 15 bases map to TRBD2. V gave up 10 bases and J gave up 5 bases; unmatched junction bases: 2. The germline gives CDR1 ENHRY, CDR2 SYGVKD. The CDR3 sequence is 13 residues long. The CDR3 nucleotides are TGTGCCACGGGGACTAGCGGGGGGGAGACCCAGTACTTC. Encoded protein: CATGTSGGETQYF.

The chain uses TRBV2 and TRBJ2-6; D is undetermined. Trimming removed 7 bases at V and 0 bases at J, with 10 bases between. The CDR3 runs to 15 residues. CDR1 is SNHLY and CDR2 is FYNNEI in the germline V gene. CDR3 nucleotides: TGTGCCAGCAAACAACATAGCTCTGGGGCCAACGTCCTGACTTTC. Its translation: CASKQHSSGANVLTF.

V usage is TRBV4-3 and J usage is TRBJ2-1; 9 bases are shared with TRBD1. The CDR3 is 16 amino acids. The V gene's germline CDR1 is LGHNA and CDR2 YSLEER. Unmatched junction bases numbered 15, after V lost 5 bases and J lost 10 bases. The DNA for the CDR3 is TGCGCCAGCAGCGATTGGGACAGGGTCATGGGGGCGGAGCAGTTCTTC. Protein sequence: CASSDWDRVMGAEQFF.

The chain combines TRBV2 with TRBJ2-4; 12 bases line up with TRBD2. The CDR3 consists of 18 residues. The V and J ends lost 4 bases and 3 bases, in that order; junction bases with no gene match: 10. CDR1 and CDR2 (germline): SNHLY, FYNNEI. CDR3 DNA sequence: TGTGCCAGCAGTGGTGCTAGCGGGAGGGCCTCCGACAAAAACATTCAGTACTTC. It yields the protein CASSGASGRASDKNIQYF.

The CDR3 region is CVSGREVPTDTQYF. CDR3 bases: TGTGTCTCTGGGCGGGAGGTCCCCACAGATACGCAGTATTTT. The chain is built from TRBV27 and TRBJ2-3; 8 bases align to TRBD2. Germline V lookup: CDR1 MNHEY, CDR2 SMNVEV (reference sequence). This CDR3 is 14 amino acids long.

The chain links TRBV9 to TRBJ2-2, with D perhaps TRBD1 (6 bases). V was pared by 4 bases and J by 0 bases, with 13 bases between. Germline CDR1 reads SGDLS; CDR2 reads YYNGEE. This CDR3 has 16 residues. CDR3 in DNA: TGTGCCAGCAGCCCACGGACAGACACGAACACCGGGGAGCTGTTTTTT. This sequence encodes CASSPRTDTNTGELFF.

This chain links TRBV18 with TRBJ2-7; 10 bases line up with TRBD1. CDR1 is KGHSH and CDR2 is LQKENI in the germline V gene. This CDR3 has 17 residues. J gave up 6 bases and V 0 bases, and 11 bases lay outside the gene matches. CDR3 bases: TGTGCCAGCTCACCACCGGGTTGGGACAGGGGTTTGGGCGAGCAGTACTTC. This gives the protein CASSPPGWDRGLGEQYF.

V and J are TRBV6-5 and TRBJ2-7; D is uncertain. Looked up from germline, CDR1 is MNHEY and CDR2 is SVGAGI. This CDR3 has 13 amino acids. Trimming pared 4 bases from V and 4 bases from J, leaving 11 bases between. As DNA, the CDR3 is TGTGCCAGCAGTTCCAAGCCTGGGTACGAGCAGTACTTC. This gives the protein CASSSKPGYEQYF.

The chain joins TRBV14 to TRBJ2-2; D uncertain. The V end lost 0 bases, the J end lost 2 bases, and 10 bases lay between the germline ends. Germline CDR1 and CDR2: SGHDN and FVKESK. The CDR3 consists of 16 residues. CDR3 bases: TGTGCCAGCAGCCAAGAGGGAACGGTTAACACCGGGGAGCTGTTTTTT. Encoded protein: CASSQEGTVNTGELFF.

The CDR3 protein is CASASAGAGVTGELFF. CDR3 nucleotides: TGCGCCAGCGCGTCGGCGGGAGCCGGGGTCACCGGGGAGCTGTTTTTT. This chain links TRBV4-1 with TRBJ2-2; 7 nucleotides agree with TRBD2. CDR1 and CDR2 from the germline V gene are MGHRA and YSYEKL. The J segment lost 4 bases and the V segment lost 8 bases, leaving 13 bases of the junction unmatched. There are 16 residues in the CDR3.

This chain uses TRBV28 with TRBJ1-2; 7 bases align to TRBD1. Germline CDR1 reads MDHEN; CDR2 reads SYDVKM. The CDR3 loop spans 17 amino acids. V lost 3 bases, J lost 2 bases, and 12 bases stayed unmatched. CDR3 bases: TGTGCCAGCAGTTTTGGGTTCAGGGACAGCAAAAACTATGGCTACACCTTC. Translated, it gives CASSFGFRDSKNYGYTF.

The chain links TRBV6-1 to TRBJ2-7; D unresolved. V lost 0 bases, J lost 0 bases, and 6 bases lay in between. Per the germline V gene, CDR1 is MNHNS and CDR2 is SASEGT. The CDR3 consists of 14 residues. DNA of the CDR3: TGTGCCAGCAGTGAAGCGCTTAGCTCCTACGAGCAGTACTTC. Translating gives CASSEALSSYEQYF.

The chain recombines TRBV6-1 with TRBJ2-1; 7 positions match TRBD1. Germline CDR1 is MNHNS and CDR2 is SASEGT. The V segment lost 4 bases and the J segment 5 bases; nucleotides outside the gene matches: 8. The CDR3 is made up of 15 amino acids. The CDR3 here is CASSARPGQNNEQFF. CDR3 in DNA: TGTGCCAGCAGTGCCCGTCCGGGACAGAACAATGAGCAGTTCTTC.

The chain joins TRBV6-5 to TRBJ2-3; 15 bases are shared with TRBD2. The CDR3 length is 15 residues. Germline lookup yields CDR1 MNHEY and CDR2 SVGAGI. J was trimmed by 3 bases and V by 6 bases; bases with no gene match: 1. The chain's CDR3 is CASSGLAGGTDTQYF. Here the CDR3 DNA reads TGTGCCAGCAGCGGACTAGCGGGAGGGACAGATACGCAGTATTTT.

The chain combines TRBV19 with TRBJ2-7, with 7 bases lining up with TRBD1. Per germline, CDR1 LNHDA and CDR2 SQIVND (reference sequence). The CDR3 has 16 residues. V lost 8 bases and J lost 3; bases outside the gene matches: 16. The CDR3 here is CASSNDPGQPFYEQYF. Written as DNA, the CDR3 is TGTGCCAGTTCAAACGACCCGGGACAGCCCTTCTACGAGCAGTACTTC.

The CDR3 nucleotides are TGTGCCAGCAGTGAGACTGGCAGTTTCACAGATACGCAGTATTTT. It is translated as CASSETGSFTDTQYF. The rearrangement uses TRBV2 and TRBJ2-3; no firm D call. The CDR3 is 15 residues long. Germline V gene data show CDR1 as SNHLY and CDR2 as FYNNEI. The ends were cut back, 3 bases at V and 2 bases at J, with 12 bases in the middle.